The next 11 T cell receptor beta chains were all read from a single sample in a study of T-cell reconstitution after alpha-beta-depleted transplantation in children. Unique molecular identifiers were built into the TCRbeta library. TCRdb called the PCR reads again in MiXCR, with one record for every CDR3 protein. The sample contains about 140,000 distinct CDR3 sequences, around 8.8% of which appear only once. This specimen was PBMCs, mostly from graft donor cells, taken 180 days after TCRalphabeta/CD19-depleted stem cell transplant. These receptors all come from a female patient aged 2-9 years who had a stem cell transplant for congenital amegakaryocytic thrombocytopenia, so the T cells may come from the graft donor.

The CDR3 coding sequence is TGTGCCAGCAGTGAAGGGGGACGTCAGCGAAATCAGCCCCAGCATTTT. It codes for CASSEGGRQRNQPQHF. This chain links TRBV6-1 with TRBJ1-5, with D possibly TRBD1 on 5 matching bases. Germline CDR1 reads MNHNS; CDR2 reads SASEGT. V dropped 1 base and J dropped 4 bases, with 14 bases sitting between them. This CDR3 is 16 amino acids long.

This clonotype occurred many times. V gene TRBV5-1 combines with J gene TRBJ1-1; 8 bases are shared with TRBD1. The V gene end was trimmed by 4 bases and the J gene end by 3 bases; junction bases not matched to a gene: 8. This CDR3 is 15 amino acids long. Germline V gives CDR1 SGHRS, CDR2 YFSETQ. CDR3 loop: CASSLLDRGDTEAFF. The CDR3 DNA follows: TGCGCCAGCAGCCTATTAGACAGGGGAGACACTGAAGCTTTCTTT. Using reference TRBV5-1 and TRBJ1-1 for the parts outside the CDR3, the full variable domain is KAGVTQTPRYLIKTRGQQVTLSCSPISGHRSVSWYQQTPGQGLQFLFEYFSETQRNKGNFPGRFSGRQFSNSRSEMNVSTLELGDSALYLCASSLLDRGDTEAFFGQGTRLTVV.

A note on this clonotype: The junction differs from germline at one of its ends, possibly a read error. The V and J genes are TRBV7-2 and TRBJ1-3, with 8 bases that match TRBD1. The CDR3 contains 15 residues. Per germline, CDR1 SGHTA and CDR2 FQGNSA. The CDR3 region is CASSPGGNSRNTIYF. CDR3 sequence (DNA): TGTGCCAGCAGCCCAGGGGGCAACTCTCGAAACACCATATATTTT.

There are many counts of this clonotype. This chain links TRBV7-2 with TRBJ2-2, with TRBD2 matching 10 bases. Germline assignment: CDR1 SGHTA and CDR2 FQGNSA. The CDR3 runs 17 residues. Germline trimming cut 0 bases from V and 3 bases from J; bases unmatched to any gene: 4. This chain's CDR3 is CASSLAVAGGHTGELFF. Here the CDR3 DNA reads TGTGCCAGCAGCTTAGCGGTAGCGGGAGGCCACACCGGGGAGCTGTTTTTT. Supplemented by reference TRBV7-2 and TRBJ2-2, the full variable domain reads GAGVSQSPSNKVTEKGKDVELRCDPISGHTALYWYRQSLGQGLEFLIYFQGNSAPDKSGLPSDRFSAERTGGSVSTLTIQRTQQEDSAVYLCASSLAVAGGHTGELFFGEGSRLTVL.

This clonotype was detected many times. CDR3 residues: CASSEVGNTEAFF. The CDR3 DNA is TGTGCCAGCAGTGAAGTCGGAAACACTGAAGCTTTCTTT. V gene TRBV6-1 combines with J gene TRBJ1-1, with no clear D. The germline gives CDR1 MNHNS, CDR2 SASEGT. The CDR3 sequence is 13 residues long. V dropped 1 base and J dropped 2 bases, with 5 bases sitting between them.

In this sample, this clonotype turned up many times. The chain recombines TRBV7-9 with TRBJ2-5; unclear D gene. CDR1 SEHNR and CDR2 FQNEAQ come from the germline V gene (reference sequence). The CDR3 is made up of 12 amino acids. V lost 2 bases and J lost 1, with 2 bases in between. CDR3 sequence: CASSLRQETQYF. CDR3 nucleotide sequence: TGTGCCAGCAGCTTACGCCAAGAGACCCAGTACTTC.

This clonotype was detected only a few times. The rearrangement links TRBV10-3 to TRBJ2-3, with 7 bases identical to TRBD2. The CDR3 contains 15 residues. Germline assignment: CDR1 ENHRY and CDR2 SYGVKD. V shed 6 bases, J shed 1 base, and the junction held 7 bases outside the gene matches. CDR3 sequence: CAIRDAREGTDTQYF. As DNA, the CDR3 is TGTGCCATCAGGGACGCCCGGGAGGGCACAGATACGCAGTATTTT.

In this sample, this clonotype turned up many times. The genes are TRBV10-3 and TRBJ2-2; D remains ambiguous. Trimming took 4 bases from V and 3 from J, leaving 3 bases between them. This CDR3 contains 12 residues. Germline CDR1 ENHRY, CDR2 SYGVKD. CDR3: CAISAHTGELFF. For the CDR3, the DNA is TGTGCCATCAGTGCGCACACCGGGGAGCTGTTTTTT.

In this sample, this clonotype turned up a few times. The chain couples TRBV30 to TRBJ2-2, with D perhaps matching TRBD1 (5 bases). The CDR3 is made up of 15 amino acids. Germline V gene lookup returns CDR1 GTSNPN and CDR2 SVGIG (reference sequence). V lost 2 bases to trimming and J lost 4 bases, with 14 bases between them. The CDR3, as DNA: TGTGCCTGGAGTATCCTCAGTCAGGGCACCGGGGAGCTGTTTTTT. This gives the protein CAWSILSQGTGELFF.

J is TRBJ1-1 and V is TRBV5-1; D unresolved. With 4 bases removed from V and 2 bases from J, the gap between germline ends came to 12 bases. Germline V gives CDR1 SGHRS, CDR2 YFSETQ. The length of the CDR3 is 14 residues. CDR3 DNA sequence: TGCGCCAGCAGCAAAGAAACAGAAAACACTGAAGCTTTCTTT. Translating gives CASSKETENTEAFF.

Worth noting for this clonotype: A single base separates this from a much larger clone, so it may be a read error. The chain recombines TRBV20-1 with TRBJ2-7; maybe TRBD2 (6 bases). Germline values: CDR1 DFQATT, CDR2 SNEGSKA (reference sequence). The CDR3 is 16 residues long. CDR3 amino acids: CCATPSSGSGAYEQYF. CDR3 DNA sequence: TGCTGTGCTACGCCTTCGTCCGGGAGTGGCGCCTACGAGCAGTACTTC.